One sample yielded the 26 T cell receptor beta chains listed below, sequenced in a study of T cell responses to AZD1222 COVID-19 vaccine. Here immunoSEQ multiplex PCR was the method, and the copy in TCRdb shows in-frame clones only, minus some. This table has tens of thousands of clones, 91% appearing once. Material: peripheral blood, obtained on day 0 of AZD1222 vaccination. All receptors derive from an adult in good health.

The V and J genes are TRBV6-1 and TRBJ1-6, with D unclear. Trimming removed 3 bases from V and 3 bases from J, with 12 bases in between. Germline CDR1 and CDR2: MNHNS and SASEGT. The CDR3 has 16 amino acids. The CDR3 spells CASSETLGGYNSPLHF. In DNA form, the CDR3 reads TGTGCCAGCAGTGAGACTCTCGGCGGCTATAATTCACCCCTCCACTTT.

The chain carries TRBV6-5 and TRBJ2-7; 12 bases are shared with TRBD2. V lost 2 bases, J lost 7 bases, and 6 bases stayed unmatched. The CDR3 loop spans 15 amino acids. Germline CDR1 is MNHEY and CDR2 is SVGAGI. Here the CDR3 DNA reads TGTGCCAGCAGTTACCTAGCGGGGGGGCCGAGAGAGCAGTACTTC. It translates to CASSYLAGGPREQYF.

The V call is TRBV5-5, the J call TRBJ1-2; D possibly corresponds to TRBD1 (6 bases). Trimming stripped 4 bases from V and 8 bases from J, with 21 bases between. The CDR3 covers 15 residues. Looked up from germline, CDR1 is SGHKS and CDR2 is YYEKEE (reference sequence). CDR3 sequence (DNA): TGTGCCAGCAGCACGGATGTCGGGGGGCTTACGGGCTACACCTTC. It specifies CASSTDVGGLTGYTF.

The V call is TRBV9, the J call TRBJ1-2; D may be TRBD1 (6 bases). This CDR3 spans 16 amino acids. V gave up 0 bases and J gave up 8 bases, with 20 bases separating them. The V gene's germline CDR1 is SGDLS and CDR2 YYNGEE. This CDR3 is CASSVESGGAVGGYTF. Written as DNA, the CDR3 is TGTGCCAGCAGCGTAGAGTCCGGGGGCGCCGTCGGGGGCTACACCTTC.

About this clone itself: A read error may produce the germline difference seen at one junction end. The V call is TRBV6-5, the J call TRBJ1-2; no reliable D call. Germline V gives CDR1 MNHEY, CDR2 SVGAGI. The CDR3 is made up of 16 amino acids. CDR3 nucleotides: TGTGCCAGCAGTCACTCGGGGTTGGGCTCCCAGAGGGGCTACACCTTC. Its protein is CASSHSGLGSQRGYTF.

The V and J genes are TRBV15 and TRBJ1-2; D perhaps matches TRBD1 (5 bases). There are 14 residues in the CDR3. Looked up from germline, CDR1 is LNHNV and CDR2 is YYDKDF (reference sequence). Trimming took 3 bases from V and 4 from J, leaving 12 bases between them. The CDR3 DNA reads TGTGCCACCAGCAGGTCACCGGGGACCTATGGCTACACCTTC. This encodes CATSRSPGTYGYTF. Full variable domain (remainder filled in from reference TRBV15 and TRBJ1-2): DAMVIQNPRYQVTQFGKPVTLSCSQTLNHNVMYWYQQKSSQAPKLLFHYYDKDFNNEADTPDNFQSRRPNTSFCFLDIRSPGLGDTAMYLCATSRSPGTYGYTFGSGTRLTVV.

V gene TRBV30 combines with J gene TRBJ1-1, with D unclear. Germline values: CDR1 GTSNPN, CDR2 SVGIG (reference sequence). The V end lost 5 bases, the J end lost 1 base, and 11 bases lay between the germline ends. This CDR3 comprises 13 residues. The chain's CDR3 is CAWGGYPNTEAFF. The CDR3 bases are TGTGCCTGGGGTGGATACCCGAACACTGAAGCTTTCTTT.

This clone was seen just once. The chain recombines TRBV7-2 with TRBJ1-1; 8 nucleotides agree with TRBD1. The germline V gene has CDR1 SGHTA and CDR2 FQGNSA. With 5 bases clipped from V and 1 base from J, the junction kept 6 bases outside the gene matches. This CDR3 region has 15 residues. The CDR3 is CASSAYGTGNTEAFF. CDR3 coding DNA: TGTGCCAGCAGCGCCTACGGGACAGGGAACACTGAAGCTTTCTTT. The full variable domain, in which reference TRBV7-2 and TRBJ1-1 provide the parts outside the CDR3, is GAGVSQSPSNKVTEKGKDVELRCDPISGHTALYWYRQSLGQGLEFLIYFQGNSAPDKSGLPSDRFSAERTGGSVSTLTIQRTQQEDSAVYLCASSAYGTGNTEAFFGQGTRLTVV.

CDR3 residues: CASSLGLAGETQYF. The CDR3 region has the DNA TGTGCCAGCAGCTTAGGACTAGCGGGGGAGACCCAGTACTTC. The V call is TRBV7-2, the J call TRBJ2-5; 11 bases line up with TRBD2. Germline assignment: CDR1 SGHTA and CDR2 FQGNSA. CDR3 length: 14 amino acids. V lost 1 base and J lost 5; bases outside the gene matches: 0.

This clone was picked up one time. The rearrangement joins TRBV9 to TRBJ1-2, with D maybe TRBD1 (6 bases). There are 16 residues in the CDR3. Germline CDR1 SGDLS, CDR2 YYNGEE. With 4 bases removed from V and 3 bases from J, the gap between germline ends came to 19 bases. The CDR3 here is CASSPPGQRTDYGYTF. The CDR3, as DNA: TGTGCCAGCAGCCCTCCCGGACAGCGAACCGACTATGGCTACACCTTC.

The chain is built from TRBV30 and TRBJ1-3, with no clear D. This CDR3 spans 12 amino acids. CDR1 is GTSNPN and CDR2 is SVGIG in the germline V gene (reference sequence). V lost 4 bases and J 2 bases, leaving 6 bases between the germline ends. The CDR3 sequence: CAWNPPGNTIYF. The CDR3, as DNA: TGTGCCTGGAACCCCCCTGGAAACACCATATATTTT.

The chain combines TRBV9 with TRBJ2-1; 9 positions match TRBD1. The CDR3 contains 14 residues. Trimming at V came to 2 bases and at J to 9 bases, leaving 6 bases not matched to a gene. Germline V gene lookup returns CDR1 SGDLS and CDR2 YYNGEE. CDR3 bases: TGTGCCAGCAGCGTCCCGGGACAGGGAGTTGAGCAGTTCTTC. As protein: CASSVPGQGVEQFF. Variable domain in full (rest from reference TRBV9 and TRBJ2-1): DSGVTQTPKHLITATGQRVTLRCSPRSGDLSVYWYQQSLDQGLQFLIQYYNGEERAKGNILERFSAQQFPDLHSELNLSSLELGDSALYFCASSVPGQGVEQFFGPGTRLTVL.

This clone was seen once. The V gene is TRBV25-1, the J gene TRBJ1-2; 10 nucleotides match TRBD1. Germline V lookup: CDR1 MGHDK, CDR2 SYGVNS. This CDR3 region has 16 residues. Trimming removed 2 bases from V and 6 bases from J; junction bases left unmatched: 9. CDR3 in amino acids: CASSEPGRDRGNGYTF. The CDR3 DNA reads as TGTGCCAGCAGTGAACCCGGAAGGGACAGGGGCAATGGCTACACCTTC.

This chain connects TRBV3-1 (or the pseudogene TRBV3-2) to TRBJ2-7; perhaps TRBD1 as D (6 bases). Germline V gene sequence: CDR1 LGHDT, CDR2 YNNKEL (reference sequence). This CDR3 is 12 amino acids long. V lost 9 bases and J lost 2, with 11 bases in between. The CDR3: CARDSITYEQYF. In nucleotides, the CDR3 is TGTGCCAGGGACAGCATCACCTACGAGCAGTACTTC.

The chain couples TRBV7-8 to TRBJ1-3; D is uncertain. Germline CDR1 and CDR2: SGHVS and FQNEAQ. The V and J ends lost 5 bases and 4 bases respectively, with 15 bases between them. This CDR3 has 15 residues. The DNA of the CDR3 is TGTGCCAGCAGCCCGCCCCCCAGGAACGGAAACACCATATATTTT. This sequence encodes CASSPPPRNGNTIYF.

The V and J genes are TRBV27 and TRBJ1-2, with D uncertain. This CDR3 region has 11 residues. Germline values: CDR1 MNHEY, CDR2 SMNVEV (reference sequence). Trimming stripped 5 bases from V and 4 bases from J, with 5 bases between. The CDR3 here is CASSDFYGYTF. The CDR3 DNA reads TGTGCCAGCAGTGACTTCTATGGCTACACCTTC.

The chain combines TRBV27 with TRBJ1-1; D not resolved. This CDR3 has 13 residues. V lost 6 bases to trimming and J lost 1 base, with 9 bases between them. The germline CDR1 and CDR2 sequences are MNHEY and SMNVEV (reference sequence). The CDR3 loop reads CASSLTRNTEAFF. The CDR3 nucleotides read TGTGCCAGCAGCTTAACAAGGAACACTGAAGCTTTCTTT.

A single count supports this clone. The V call is TRBV5-1, the J call TRBJ1-1; 9 nucleotides agree with TRBD1. J was trimmed by 6 bases and V by 1 base; bases with no gene match: 4. Germline values: CDR1 SGHRS, CDR2 YFSETQ. The CDR3 spans 14 residues. The CDR3 protein is CASSLTGQGAEAFF. In DNA form, the CDR3 reads TGCGCCAGCAGCTTGACGGGACAGGGCGCTGAAGCTTTCTTT.

This sequence joins TRBV6-5 and TRBJ1-6; no reliable D call. This CDR3 has 12 amino acids. Per the germline V gene, CDR1 is MNHEY and CDR2 is SVGAGI. Trimming pared 6 bases from V and 11 bases from J, leaving 11 bases between. CDR3 amino acids: CASRTSWAPLHF. Here the CDR3 DNA reads TGTGCCAGCAGAACCAGCTGGGCACCCCTCCACTTT.

This chain connects TRBV19 to TRBJ1-1; D is uncertain. The CDR3 is 15 amino acids. Germline CDR1 is LNHDA and CDR2 is SQIVND (reference sequence). Trimming removed 1 base at V and 1 base at J, with 10 bases between. The CDR3 sequence: CASSIADLSNTEAFF. The CDR3 DNA reads TGTGCCAGTAGTATAGCGGATCTGTCGAACACTGAAGCTTTCTTT. Complete variable domain (other parts from reference TRBV19 and TRBJ1-1): DGGITQSPKYLFRKEGQNVTLSCEQNLNHDAMYWYRQDPGQGLRLIYYSQIVNDFQKGDIAEGYSVSREKKESFPLTVTSAQKNPTAFYLCASSIADLSNTEAFFGQGTRLTVV.

The chain links TRBV27 to TRBJ1-1, with D possibly being TRBD1 (6 bases). V was cut by 6 bases and J by 0 bases, with 11 bases left in between. CDR3 length: 14 residues. Germline V gives CDR1 MNHEY, CDR2 SMNVEV (reference sequence). The CDR3 sequence: CASRFRGVNTEAFF. CDR3 DNA sequence: TGTGCCAGCAGATTCAGGGGCGTGAACACTGAAGCTTTCTTT.

The chain joins TRBV12-5 to TRBJ1-5; TRBD1 matches at 7 bases. In germline, CDR1 is LGHNT, CDR2 FRNRAP. CDR3 size: 14 residues. The junction had 7 bases not matched to a gene; V was cut back by 7 bases and J by 4 bases. CDR3 DNA sequence: TGTGCTAGTGCTTCCCTGGACAGGAATCAGCCCCAGCATTTT. Translation gives CASASLDRNQPQHF. Variable domain in full (rest from reference TRBV12-5 and TRBJ1-5): DARVTQTPRHKVTEMGQEVTMRCQPILGHNTVFWYRQTMMQGLELLAYFRNRAPLDDSGMPKDRFSAEMPDATLATLKIQPSEPRDSAVYFCASASLDRNQPQHFGDGTRLSIL.

The rearrangement uses TRBV11-2 and TRBJ1-1; D remains ambiguous. Germline CDR1 is SGHAT and CDR2 is FQNNGV. The V gene lost 5 bases and the J gene lost 5 bases, with 21 bases spanning the gap. The length of the CDR3 is 16 residues. DNA for the CDR3: TGTGCCAGCAGCCTAGGGTCCGCAGGCGCGGGGACTGAAGCTTTCTTT. It specifies CASSLGSAGAGTEAFF. The full variable domain, in which reference TRBV11-2 and TRBJ1-1 provide the parts outside the CDR3, is EAGVAQSPRYKIIEKRQSVAFWCNPISGHATLYWYQQILGQGPKLLIQFQNNGVVDDSQLPKDRFSAERLKGVDSTLKIQPAKLEDSAVYLCASSLGSAGAGTEAFFGQGTRLTVV.

The CDR3: CSAVSGAEGYTF. CDR3 DNA: TGCAGCGCCGTGTCGGGGGCAGAAGGCTACACCTTC. The chain has TRBV29-1 and TRBJ1-2, with a possible D match to TRBD1 (6 bases). The ends were cut back, 7 bases at V and 8 bases at J, with 17 bases in the middle. The CDR3 sequence is 12 residues long. CDR1 SQVTM and CDR2 ANQGSEA come from the germline V gene.

The gene calls are TRBV19 and TRBJ1-5; D is unresolved. The V and J ends lost 3 bases and 0 bases respectively, with 12 bases between them. This CDR3 is 16 amino acids long. CDR1 and CDR2 from the germline V gene are LNHDA and SQIVND (reference sequence). The CDR3 sequence: CASSISSSNSNQPQHF. Written as DNA, the CDR3 is TGTGCCAGTAGTATTAGTTCAAGTAATAGCAATCAGCCCCAGCATTTT.

The V gene is TRBV5-1, the J gene TRBJ1-3; 8 bases agree with TRBD1. Per germline, CDR1 SGHRS and CDR2 YFSETQ. The CDR3 runs 15 residues. Trimming cost V 4 bases and J 2 bases; bases outside gene matches: 5. The CDR3 DNA follows: TGCGCCAGCAGCATTGACAGGGGTCCTGGAAACACCATATATTTT. Translation gives CASSIDRGPGNTIYF. The complete variable domain, with remaining parts taken from reference TRBV5-1 and TRBJ1-3, reads KAGVTQTPRYLIKTRGQQVTLSCSPISGHRSVSWYQQTPGQGLQFLFEYFSETQRNKGNFPGRFSGRQFSNSRSEMNVSTLELGDSALYLCASSIDRGPGNTIYFGEGSWLTVV.